Following are 26 T cell receptor beta chains from one sample sequenced in a study of T-cell memory formation after mild COVID-19. A single record per CDR3 protein comes from TCRdb applying MiXCR to the 5' RACE reads. Among roughly 620,000 distinct CDR3 sequences listed, under 20% were seen once. The sequenced sample was PBMCs or a T cell subset sorted from them (not recorded which). Source of these receptors: an adult woman who had mild COVID-19 (a few samples of this study predate the infection). Cell type and time point are not known.

The chain couples TRBV19 to TRBJ2-2; unclear D gene. CDR1 and CDR2 from the germline V gene are LNHDA and SQIVND (reference sequence). There are 14 residues in the CDR3. V lost 3 bases and J 6 bases, leaving 11 bases between the germline ends. In DNA, the CDR3 is TGTGCCAGTAGTATGGTAGGGTGGTCCGGGGAGCTGTTTTTT. Translating it yields CASSMVGWSGELFF.

This clonotype has just a few counts. The chain recombines TRBV6-5 with TRBJ2-1; TRBD2 is a possible D gene (7 bases). The CDR3 is 11 amino acids. Trimming took 7 bases from V and 10 from J, leaving 11 bases between them. Germline V gene lookup returns CDR1 MNHEY and CDR2 SVGAGI. DNA for the CDR3: TGTGCCAGCATCGAGGGGGGGGAGCAGTTCTTC. Amino acids: CASIEGGEQFF.

This chain connects TRBV5-5 to TRBJ2-7, with TRBD2 identical over 8 bases. V lost 4 bases and J lost 1; bases outside the gene matches: 7. The CDR3 has 15 residues. Germline V gene sequence: CDR1 SGHKS, CDR2 YYEKEE (reference sequence). CDR3 in DNA: TGTGCCAGCAGCACCCAAGCGGGAGAGTCCTACGAGCAGTACTTC. Residues: CASSTQAGESYEQYF.

In this sample, this clonotype turned up a few times. This chain uses TRBV29-1 with TRBJ2-5; D remains unclear. CDR3 length: 12 residues. Germline loops: CDR1 SQVTM, CDR2 ANQGSEA. V lost 5 bases and J 2 bases, leaving 9 bases between the germline ends. The CDR3 spells CSVQRSQETQYF. The CDR3, as DNA: TGCAGCGTTCAACGGTCACAAGAGACCCAGTACTTC. The full variable domain, completed using reference TRBV29-1 and TRBJ2-5, is SAVISQKPSRDICQRGTSLTIQCQVDSQVTMMFWYRQQPGQSLTLIATANQGSEATYESGFVIDKFPISRPNLTFSTLTVSNMSPEDSSIYLCSVQRSQETQYFGPGTRLLVL.

The rearrangement joins TRBV5-1 to TRBJ2-1; TRBD2 matches at 10 bases. Germline CDR1 and CDR2: SGHRS and YFSETQ. Losses at the gene ends were 2 bases for V and 6 bases for J; bases not matched to a gene: 2. This CDR3 region has 14 residues. CDR3: CASSLTSGANEQFF. For the CDR3, the DNA is TGCGCCAGCAGCTTAACTAGCGGGGCCAATGAGCAGTTCTTC.

The V call is TRBV24-1, the J call TRBJ2-2; the D gene is possibly TRBD1 (6 bases). The CDR3 consists of 15 residues. Trimming removed 4 bases from V and 4 bases from J, with 12 bases in between. The V gene's germline CDR1 is KGHDR and CDR2 SFDVKD. The CDR3 sequence is CATSEVAGATGELFF. For the CDR3, the DNA is TGTGCCACCAGTGAAGTGGCAGGGGCCACCGGGGAGCTGTTTTTT.

The V call is TRBV6-5, the J call TRBJ2-5; tentatively, D is TRBD1 or TRBD2 (7 bases each). Trimming took off 5 bases at V and 7 bases at J, with 17 bases between the two ends. This CDR3 region has 14 residues. From germline, CDR1 is MNHEY and CDR2 SVGAGI. CDR3: CASSRPTGRGTQYF. In DNA form, the CDR3 reads TGTGCCAGCAGTCGACCGACAGGGAGGGGGACCCAGTACTTC.

The CDR3 bases are TGTGCCAGCAGGGCCTCCGGGACAGGGGGCTCGGGGGCCCAGCATTTT. Translating gives CASRASGTGGSGAQHF. The chain combines TRBV27 with TRBJ1-5; 12 nucleotides line up with TRBD1. The trim removed 6 bases at V and 11 bases at J, leaving 14 bases unmatched. This CDR3 has 16 residues. Germline CDR1 reads MNHEY; CDR2 reads SMNVEV (reference sequence).

Ten or more counts support this clonotype. The chain is built from TRBV11-2 and TRBJ2-1, with D tentatively TRBD2 (5 bases). This CDR3 is 14 amino acids long. Between the trimmed V and J ends, which lost 8 bases and 3 bases, there was a span of 14 bases. Germline V gives CDR1 SGHAT, CDR2 FQNNGV. This chain's CDR3 is CASAQLRGYNEQFF. DNA of the CDR3: TGTGCCAGCGCACAGCTCCGGGGCTACAATGAGCAGTTCTTC.

This clonotype came up many times. The J gene is TRBJ2-3, the V gene TRBV18; D may be TRBD1 (6 bases). The CDR3 is 13 residues long. CDR1 and CDR2 from the germline V gene are KGHSH and LQKENI. Trimming removed 6 bases from V and 1 base from J, with 8 bases in between. The CDR3: CASSRQGTDTQYF. As DNA, the CDR3 is TGTGCCAGCTCCCGACAGGGCACAGATACGCAGTATTTT.

The chain carries TRBV7-8 and TRBJ2-5, with no clear D. The germline V and J ends were trimmed by 3 bases and 1 base, with 9 bases remaining between them. The CDR3 contains 14 residues. Germline CDR1 reads SGHVS; CDR2 reads FQNEAQ. The CDR3 DNA reads TGTGCCAGCAGCTTTATTAACCCCCAAGAGACCCAGTACTTC. Amino acid sequence: CASSFINPQETQYF.

The gene calls are TRBV12-3 or TRBV12-4 and TRBJ1-5; D is perhaps TRBD1 (6 bases). V lost 6 bases to trimming and J lost 7 bases, with 22 bases between them. CDR3 length: 16 amino acids. CDR3 nucleotides: TGTGCCAGCAGCCATGAACGGGGGCCTCGGGACCAGCCCCAGCATTTT. This sequence encodes CASSHERGPRDQPQHF.

This chain connects TRBV5-1 to TRBJ2-1; TRBD1 matches 7 bases. This CDR3 comprises 14 residues. Germline CDR1 reads SGHRS; CDR2 reads YFSETQ. The V and J ends lost 3 bases and 7 bases, in that order; junction bases with no gene match: 7. The CDR3 loop is CASSWDSSRNEQFF. DNA of the CDR3: TGCGCCAGCAGCTGGGACAGCTCGAGGAATGAGCAGTTCTTC.

In its sample, this clonotype was seen many times. The chain uses TRBV24-1 and TRBJ2-1; D unclear. Trimming left V 5 bases short and J 6 bases short, with 10 bases between. The length of the CDR3 is 13 residues. The germline V gene has CDR1 KGHDR and CDR2 SFDVKD. CDR3 protein: CATSASTTNEQFF. CDR3 coding DNA: TGTGCCACCAGTGCTTCGACCACCAATGAGCAGTTCTTC.

This clonotype was observed a few times. The genes are TRBV7-9 and TRBJ2-5; 7 positions match TRBD2. This CDR3 is built from 16 residues. The V segment lost 5 bases and the J segment 5 bases; nucleotides outside the gene matches: 14. Germline V gene sequence: CDR1 SEHNR, CDR2 FQNEAQ (reference sequence). DNA for the CDR3: TGTGCCAGCAGCATCATGGGAGGGGAAACCCGGGAGACCCAGTACTTC. The encoded protein is CASSIMGGETRETQYF.

The rearrangement uses TRBV2 and TRBJ1-5; D remains ambiguous. This CDR3 spans 12 amino acids. The V gene lost 7 bases and the J gene lost 8 bases, with 12 bases spanning the gap. Germline V gives CDR1 SNHLY, CDR2 FYNNEI. The CDR3 here is CASTMGLEPQHF. CDR3 DNA: TGTGCCAGCACAATGGGTTTGGAGCCCCAGCATTTT.

This chain links TRBV24-1 with TRBJ2-1; D ambiguous. Germline-derived CDR1 and CDR2 are KGHDR and SFDVKD. The V end lost 6 bases, the J end lost 13 bases, and 15 bases lay between the germline ends. The CDR3 length is 12 residues. DNA for the CDR3: TGTGCCACCAGTAGGTTGGGTGTGGAACAGTTCTTC. This translates into CATSRLGVEQFF.

The rearrangement joins TRBV7-9 to TRBJ1-5, with 10 bases lining up with TRBD1. CDR3 length: 14 amino acids. V shed 8 bases, J shed 4 bases, and the junction held 5 bases outside the gene matches. Per the germline V gene, CDR1 is SEHNR and CDR2 is FQNEAQ (reference sequence). DNA for the CDR3: TGTGCCAGCTCAGGACAGGGGGTGAATCAGCCCCAGCATTTT. This translates into CASSGQGVNQPQHF.

The chain employs TRBV27 and TRBJ2-3; no reliable D call. The CDR3 runs to 13 residues. V was trimmed by 5 bases and J by 1 base, leaving 7 bases between them. Looked up from germline, CDR1 is MNHEY and CDR2 is SMNVEV (reference sequence). The CDR3 region has the DNA TGTGCCAGCAGTCCCTACCGCACAGATACGCAGTATTTT. It specifies CASSPYRTDTQYF.

The genes are TRBV9 and TRBJ2-3; 8 nucleotides agree with TRBD2. CDR1 is SGDLS, CDR2 YYNGEE, per germline. The trim removed 0 bases at V and 5 bases at J, leaving 11 bases unmatched. This CDR3 is built from 17 residues. DNA of the CDR3: TGTGCCAGCAGCGTAGGCCCCCCCAGCGGGGGCGGAGATACGCAGTATTTT. This translates into CASSVGPPSGGGDTQYF.

This clonotype was counted between two and nine times. The rearrangement joins TRBV30 to TRBJ2-2; unclear D gene. Germline assignment: CDR1 GTSNPN and CDR2 SVGIG (reference sequence). The CDR3 extends over 13 amino acids. V lost 1 base to trimming and J lost 1 base, with 4 bases between them. In nucleotides, the CDR3 is TGTGCCTGGAGTGCCCTGAACACCGGGGAGCTGTTTTTT. Translation gives CAWSALNTGELFF.

The V gene is TRBV12-3 or TRBV12-4, the J gene TRBJ1-3; D possibly corresponds to TRBD1 (6 bases). This CDR3 has 16 amino acids. Trimming removed 3 bases from V and 0 bases from J, with 12 bases in between. CDR3 sequence: CASSFWQGSSGNTIYF. In DNA, the CDR3 is TGTGCCAGCAGTTTCTGGCAGGGGAGCTCTGGAAACACCATATATTTT.

The table lists this clonotype with a few counts. DNA for the CDR3: TGTGCCAGCAGCTCCGTGTTTGGGAACCACGAGCAGTACTTC. Its translation is CASSSVFGNHEQYF. The rearrangement joins TRBV7-8 to TRBJ2-7; D is ambiguous. CDR1 SGHVS and CDR2 FQNEAQ come from the germline V gene. V lost 4 bases, J lost 5 bases, and 15 bases lay in between. The CDR3 length is 14 residues.

This clonotype showed up many times. The chain links TRBV25-1 to TRBJ1-5; D remains unclear. The germline V gene encodes CDR1 MGHDK and CDR2 SYGVNS. The CDR3 is 14 residues long. V gave up 0 bases and J gave up 4 bases, with 7 bases separating them. The CDR3, as DNA: TGTGCCAGCAGTGAATATACAGCGAATCAGCCCCAGCATTTT. Its translation is CASSEYTANQPQHF.

J is TRBJ2-7 and V is TRBV4-2; 7 positions agree with TRBD1. The CDR3 is 14 amino acids. Looked up from germline, CDR1 is LGHNA and CDR2 is YNFKEQ. V lost 4 bases, J lost 3 bases, and 6 bases stayed unmatched. Here the CDR3 reads CASSPDRTFYEQYF. In DNA, the CDR3 is TGTGCCAGCAGCCCGGACAGGACATTCTACGAGCAGTACTTC.

The chain joins TRBV7-3 to TRBJ1-1; D remains ambiguous. CDR3 length equals 15 residues. With 4 bases removed from V and 3 bases from J, the gap between germline ends came to 15 bases. Per the germline V gene, CDR1 is SGHTA and CDR2 is FQGTGA. CDR3 residues: CASSSAYGRDTEAFF. In DNA, the CDR3 is TGTGCCAGCAGCTCAGCATATGGTCGAGACACTGAAGCTTTCTTT.